The sequence of this T cell receptor beta chain was determined in a study of response to subunit inactivated influenza vaccine (dated by TCRdb to 2016 to 2019). Some background on the complete study: To follow how T cells responded to a trivalent subunit inactivated influenza vaccine, the researchers relied on deep quantitative profiling of the T cell receptor repertoire.

What the research found in general, with its limitations: The authors suggested that each seasonal influenza vaccination may recruit only a limited number of new T cells.

Concerning this clonotype itself: What antigen it recognizes has not been identified. Per-base quality was not reported, and no clone a single base away is much larger than it.

The junction carries 12 bases between V and J, which are trimmed by 4 bases and 8 bases respectively. Looking up the germline V gene yields CDR1 KGHDR and CDR2 SFDVKD. The CDR3 runs 13 residues from the cysteine to the phenylalanine. Only the CDR3 part of the read is kept: 39 bases, read in frame from the first base. Receptor amplification or capture employed RT-PCR. Instrument used: Illumina HiSeq 2500. TCRdb's own reprocessing of the public reads used fastp at Q25 and MiXCR and kept productive beta chains. Entries are consolidated by CDR3 protein sequence, retaining the most common genes and DNA. A total of around 530,000 distinct CDR3 sequences appear in this sample, approximately 16% of them only once. Together, the top ten hold less than 4% of the sample.

The TCR comes from a man aged 50-75 years who received an inactivated influenza vaccine. Donor details come from another sample of the same person, matched by shared clones. This specimen was CD4+ T cells sorted from PBMCs, taken roughly 24 months after vaccination. The V and J genes are TRBV24-1 and TRBJ2-3; no confident D gene assignment can be made. The CDR3 has the sequence CATSEYSTGTQYF. In nucleotide form, the sequence is TGTGCCACCAGTGAATACTCCACCGGTACGCAGTATTTT.